Sequencing of this T cell receptor beta chain was carried out in a study of shared clonotypes between healthy human individuals. Study background: CD4 naive and CD4 memory each took three plates per donor, while CD8 naive took two and CD8 memory one.

V lost 5 bases to trimming and J lost 4 bases; unmatched junction nucleotides: 18. CDR1 and CDR2 (germline): SGHVS, FNYEAQ. This CDR3 contains 18 residues. TCRdb keeps only in-frame clones here, not all; method: immunoSEQ multiplex PCR. The table has more than 1,200,000 clones, approximately 98.5% seen once. This clone was detected only once. The gene calls are TRBV7-6 and TRBJ2-5; 8 nucleotides match TRBD2. This TCR derives from a young man in good health. Sequencing was performed on naive CD4+ T cells sorted from blood. Subset denoted: CD45RA+ positively selected. CDR3 in amino acids: CASSPRARTSILGETQYF. The CDR3 DNA reads TGTGCCAGCAGCCCCCGGGCCCGGACTAGCATTTTGGGAGAGACCCAGTACTTC.